The TCR beta chain described here comes from a study of T-cell memory formation after mild COVID-19. At least ten counts were recorded for this clonotype. The antigen remains undetermined. Notes on the study in general: Among clones contracting day 15 to 85, CD4/CD8 was balanced, whereas later expanders leaned CD4+. Detection of some responders pre-infection suggested pre-existing cross-reactive memory T cells participated.

TCRdb independently ran MiXCR on the 5' RACE reads; one entry per CDR3 protein. In the table there are approximately 400,000 distinct CDR3 sequences, about 20% of which are singletons. The CDR3 covers 16 residues. V shed 3 bases and J shed 0 bases, with 14 bases lying between them. Looked up from germline, CDR1 is LGHNA and CDR2 is YSLEER. The sequencing input was PBMCs or a T cell subset sorted from them (not recorded which). The chain is built from TRBV4-3 and TRBJ1-1; weak D call: TRBD1 (5 bases). The receptor was derived from a man between 18 and 29 years old who had mild COVID-19 (a few samples of this study predate the infection). Cell type and time point are not known. The CDR3 region is CASSQGTDSMNTEAFF. Here the CDR3 DNA reads TGCGCCAGCAGCCAGGGTACTGACAGCATGAACACTGAAGCTTTCTTT.